In its sample, the clone carrying this TCR beta chain was seen many times. The data originate from a study of T cells in Graves' hyperthyroidism and ophthalmopathy. Study-level background: Any treatment followed the collection of peripheral blood at initial diagnosis.

Not enrolled were patients with uncontrolled infection, other autoimmune disease, pregnancy or lactation. Diagnosis relied on clinical symptoms, serum thyroxine and TRAb, thyroid ultrasound and orbital computed tomography. RNA transcripts gave rise to amplified TCR beta CDR3 regions. Carried out on the TCR CDR3, a first-round RT-PCR used the HTBI primer set. TCRdb analysed the multiplex PCR reads with MiXCR anew, one entry per CDR3 protein. The sample has about 360,000 distinct CDR3 sequences; roughly 13% are singletons. Germline V gives CDR1 MDHEN, CDR2 SYDVKM. The CDR3 spans 15 residues. Trimming removed 7 bases at V and 7 bases at J, with 17 bases between.

The sequence came from a man aged 25-45 years with Graves' hyperthyroidism that later progressed to Graves' ophthalmopathy. The sample was blood. V is TRBV28 and J is TRBJ1-6, with D maybe TRBD1 (6 bases). CDR3 protein: CASTPSGTSNSPLHF. CDR3 DNA: TGTGCCAGCACCCCTTCGGGGACATCGAATTCACCCCTCCACTTT.